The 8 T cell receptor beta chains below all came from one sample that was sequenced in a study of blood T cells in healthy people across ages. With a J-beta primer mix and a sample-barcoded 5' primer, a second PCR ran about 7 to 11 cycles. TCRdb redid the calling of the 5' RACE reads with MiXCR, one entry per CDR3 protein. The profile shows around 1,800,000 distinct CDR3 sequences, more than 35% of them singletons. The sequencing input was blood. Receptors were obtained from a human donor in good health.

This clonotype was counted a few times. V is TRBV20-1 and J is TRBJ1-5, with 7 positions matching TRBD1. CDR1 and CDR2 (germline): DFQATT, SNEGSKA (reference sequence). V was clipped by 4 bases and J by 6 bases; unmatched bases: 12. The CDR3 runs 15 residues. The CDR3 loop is CSAKEGGGNFQPQHF. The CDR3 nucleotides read TGCAGTGCTAAAGAGGGAGGGGGCAATTTTCAGCCCCAGCATTTT.

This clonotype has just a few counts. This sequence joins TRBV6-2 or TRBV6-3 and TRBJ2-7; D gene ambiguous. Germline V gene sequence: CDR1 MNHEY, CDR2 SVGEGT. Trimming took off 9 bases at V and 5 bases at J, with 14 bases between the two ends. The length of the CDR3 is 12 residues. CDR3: CASTIGRNEQYF. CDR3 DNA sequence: TGTGCCAGTACAATAGGTCGGAACGAGCAGTACTTC.

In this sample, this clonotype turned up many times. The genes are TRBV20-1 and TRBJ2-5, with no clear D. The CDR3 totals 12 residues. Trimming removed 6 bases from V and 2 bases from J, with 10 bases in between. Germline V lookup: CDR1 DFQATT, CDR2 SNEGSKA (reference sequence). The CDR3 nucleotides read TGCAGTGCCCGTTTTGGTCAAGAGACCCAGTACTTC. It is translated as CSARFGQETQYF.

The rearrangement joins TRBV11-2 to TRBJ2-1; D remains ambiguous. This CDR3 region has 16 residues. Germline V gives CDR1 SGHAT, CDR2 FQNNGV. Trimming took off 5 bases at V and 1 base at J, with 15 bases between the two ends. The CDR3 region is CASSPRSGRSYNEQFF. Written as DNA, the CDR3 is TGTGCCAGCAGCCCTAGGTCAGGTCGGTCCTACAATGAGCAGTTCTTC.

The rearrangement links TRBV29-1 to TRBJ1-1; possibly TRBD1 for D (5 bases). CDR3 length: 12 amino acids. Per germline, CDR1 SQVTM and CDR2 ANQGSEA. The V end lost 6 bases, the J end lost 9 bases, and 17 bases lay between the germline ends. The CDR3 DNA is TGCAGCGTCGTCATGGGGCGAGAAAAAGCTTTCTTT. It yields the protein CSVVMGREKAFF.

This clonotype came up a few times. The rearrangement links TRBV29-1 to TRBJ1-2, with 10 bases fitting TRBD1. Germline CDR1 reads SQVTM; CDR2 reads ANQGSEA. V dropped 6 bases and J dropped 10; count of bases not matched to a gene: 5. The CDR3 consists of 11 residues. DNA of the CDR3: TGCAGCGTCTCCGGGACAGGGGACTACACCTTC. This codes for CSVSGTGDYTF.

As DNA, the CDR3 is TGCGAAGGGGAGGGGGCTCTCACTGAAGCTTTCTTT. This codes for CEGEGALTEAFF. The chain links TRBV20-1 to TRBJ1-1; 7 nucleotides line up with TRBD1. The CDR3 totals 12 residues. Looked up from germline, CDR1 is DFQATT and CDR2 is SNEGSKA (reference sequence).

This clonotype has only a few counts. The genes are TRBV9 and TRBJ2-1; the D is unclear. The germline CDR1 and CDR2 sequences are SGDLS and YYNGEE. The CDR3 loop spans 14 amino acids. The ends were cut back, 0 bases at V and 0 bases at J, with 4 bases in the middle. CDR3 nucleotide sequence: TGTGCCAGCAGCGTAGCGGACTCCTACAATGAGCAGTTCTTC. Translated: CASSVADSYNEQFF.